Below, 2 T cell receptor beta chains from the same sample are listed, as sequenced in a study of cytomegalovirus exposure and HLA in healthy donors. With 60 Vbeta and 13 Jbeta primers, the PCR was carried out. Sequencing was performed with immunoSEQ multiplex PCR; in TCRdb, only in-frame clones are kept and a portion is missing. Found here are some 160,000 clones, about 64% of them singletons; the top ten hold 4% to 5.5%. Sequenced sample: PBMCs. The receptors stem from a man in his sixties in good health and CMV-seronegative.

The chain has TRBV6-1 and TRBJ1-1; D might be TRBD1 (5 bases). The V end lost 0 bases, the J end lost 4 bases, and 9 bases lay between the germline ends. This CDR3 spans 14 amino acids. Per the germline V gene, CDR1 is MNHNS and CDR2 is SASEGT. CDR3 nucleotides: TGTGCCAGCAGTGAAGCAGGGGCTACCACTGAAGCTTTCTTT. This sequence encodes CASSEAGATTEAFF.

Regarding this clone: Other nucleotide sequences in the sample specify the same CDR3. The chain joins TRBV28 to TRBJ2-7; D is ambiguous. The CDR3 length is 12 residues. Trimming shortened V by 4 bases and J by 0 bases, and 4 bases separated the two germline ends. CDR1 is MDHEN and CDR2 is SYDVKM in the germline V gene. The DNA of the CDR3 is TGTGCCAGCAGTTCGAGCTCCTACGAGCAGTACTTC. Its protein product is CASSSSSYEQYF.